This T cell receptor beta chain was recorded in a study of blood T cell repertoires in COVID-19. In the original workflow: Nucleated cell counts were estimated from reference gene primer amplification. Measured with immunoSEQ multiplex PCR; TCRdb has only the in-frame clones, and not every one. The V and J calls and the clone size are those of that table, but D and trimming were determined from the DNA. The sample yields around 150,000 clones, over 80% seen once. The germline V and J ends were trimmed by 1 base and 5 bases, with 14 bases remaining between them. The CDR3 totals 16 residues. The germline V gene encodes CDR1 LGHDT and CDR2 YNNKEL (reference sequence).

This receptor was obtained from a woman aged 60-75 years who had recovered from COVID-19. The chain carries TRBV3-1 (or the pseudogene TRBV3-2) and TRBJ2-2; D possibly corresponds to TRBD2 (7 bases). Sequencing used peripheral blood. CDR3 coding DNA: TGTGCCAGCAGCCAAGTAGTGGGGGGGCAGACCGGGGAGCTGTTTTTT. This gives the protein CASSQVVGGQTGELFF.